The present TCR beta chain was sequenced within a study of cytomegalovirus exposure and HLA in healthy donors. Study-level points and caveats: Reports described diagnosis of cytomegalovirus status by the classifier as highly specific and sensitive.

PCR primers comprised 60 Vbeta and 13 Jbeta primers. Measured with immunoSEQ multiplex PCR; TCRdb has only the in-frame clones, and not every one. The sample comprises fewer than 200,000 clones, 72% of which are singletons, and 2% to 2.5% rests with the top ten. For this clone: What it recognizes is unknown.

V gave up 1 base and J gave up 5 bases, with 9 bases separating them. Germline V gene data show CDR1 as MGHDK and CDR2 as SYGVNS. The CDR3 consists of 14 residues. Sequencing was done on a sample of PBMCs. This rearrangement joins TRBV25-1 to TRBJ2-1, with D possibly matching TRBD2 (6 bases). This TCR was sampled from a human donor in good health. CDR3 in DNA: TGTGCCAGCAGTGAATCCGGGGGAAACAATGAGCAGTTCTTC. Translated, it gives CASSESGGNNEQFF.